This T cell receptor beta chain was sequenced in a study of T cell responses to AZD1222 COVID-19 vaccine. The study's findings and limits: Baseline seropositives among AZD1222 recipients totaled only five or six.

Germline CDR1 reads SNHLY; CDR2 reads FYNNEI. V was trimmed by 7 bases and J by 2 bases, leaving 10 bases between them. There are 13 residues in the CDR3. Generated by immunoSEQ multiplex PCR, the TCRdb table keeps only in-frame clones and is missing some. The sample has some 120,000 clones; just over 85% are singletons. This clone has only a few counts. The antigen is not known. The chain has TRBV2 and TRBJ2-3, with D unclear. Here the sequenced sample was peripheral blood, taken on day 0 of AZD1222 vaccination. This TCR came from an adult in good health. CDR3 in amino acids: CASNQDLTDTQYF. The CDR3 bases are TGTGCCAGCAATCAGGACCTCACAGATACGCAGTATTTT.